Shown below are 9 T cell receptor beta chains from a single sample sequenced in a study of blood T cell repertoires in COVID-19. The data were produced by immunoSEQ multiplex PCR, yet TCRdb's version contains in-frame clones alone and is incomplete. The sample lists roughly 190,000 clones; roughly 80% were seen once. What was sequenced was peripheral blood. These receptors came from a woman aged 40-49 years with COVID-19, enrolled during active disease.

This rearrangement joins TRBV28 to TRBJ1-5; no definite D call. The CDR3 contains 12 residues. From germline, CDR1 is MDHEN and CDR2 SYDVKM. The germline V and J ends were trimmed by 4 bases and 4 bases, with 5 bases remaining between them. CDR3 sequence: CASSSVNQPQHF. CDR3 coding DNA: TGTGCCAGCAGTTCCGTGAATCAGCCCCAGCATTTT.

The V gene is TRBV18, the J gene TRBJ1-6; maybe TRBD1 (5 bases). Trimming took off 3 bases at V and 9 bases at J, with 12 bases between the two ends. This CDR3 is 14 amino acids long. Germline V lookup: CDR1 KGHSH, CDR2 LQKENI. The CDR3 bases are TGTGCCAGCTCACCGGGGGAGGGGATTTCACCCCTCCACTTT. Amino acids: CASSPGEGISPLHF.

Concerning this clone: The same CDR3 also results from other DNA sequences found in this sample. This chain uses TRBV18 with TRBJ2-3; TRBD2 aligns across 7 bases. CDR3 size: 15 residues. Germline loops: CDR1 KGHSH, CDR2 LQKENI. V lost 6 bases and J lost 1; bases outside the gene matches: 7. CDR3 region: CASSPGLAGTDTQYF. In DNA, the CDR3 is TGTGCCAGCTCGCCCGGGCTAGCGGGCACAGATACGCAGTATTTT.

This clone occurred a few times. V gene TRBV11-2 combines with J gene TRBJ1-5; 10 bases are shared with TRBD1. The V and J ends lost 4 bases and 7 bases, in that order; junction bases with no gene match: 1. The CDR3 contains 13 residues. Germline V lookup: CDR1 SGHAT, CDR2 FQNNGV. DNA of the CDR3: TGTGCCAGCAGCTGGGACAGGGGACAGCCCCAGCATTTT. Translating gives CASSWDRGQPQHF. The variable domain in full, with the rest retrieved from reference TRBV11-2 and TRBJ1-5, is EAGVAQSPRYKIIEKRQSVAFWCNPISGHATLYWYQQILGQGPKLLIQFQNNGVVDDSQLPKDRFSAERLKGVDSTLKIQPAKLEDSAVYLCASSWDRGQPQHFGDGTRLSIL.

V usage is TRBV6-2 or TRBV6-3 and J usage is TRBJ2-7, with 13 bases identical to TRBD2. The germline V gene has CDR1 MNHEY and CDR2 SVGEGT. V lost 0 bases to trimming and J lost 3 bases; unmatched junction nucleotides: 2. CDR3 length: 16 residues. The CDR3 DNA reads as TGTGCCAGCAGTTACTCGCGGACTAGCGGGAGCTACGAGCAGTACTTC. Its protein is CASSYSRTSGSYEQYF.

V usage is TRBV5-1 and J usage is TRBJ2-7, with a possible D match to TRBD2 (5 bases). V was clipped by 4 bases and J by 0 bases, with 14 bases between them. The germline V gene has CDR1 SGHRS and CDR2 YFSETQ. The CDR3 spans 15 residues. CDR3 nucleotide sequence: TGCGCCAGCAGCCCTGATGCGGGTCGCTCCTACGAGCAGTACTTC. Its translation is CASSPDAGRSYEQYF.

This chain joins TRBV19 and TRBJ2-3, with 9 bases identical to TRBD2. The CDR3 runs 17 residues. Germline CDR1 reads LNHDA; CDR2 reads SQIVND (reference sequence). Trimming cost V 3 bases and J 3 bases; bases outside gene matches: 10. CDR3 sequence reads: CASSMWASGVRTDTQYF. CDR3 DNA: TGTGCCAGTAGTATGTGGGCTAGCGGGGTCAGGACAGATACGCAGTATTTT.

The rearrangement links TRBV10-3 to TRBJ1-5; D is unresolved. V lost 2 bases and J lost 1, with 9 bases in between. The CDR3 consists of 15 residues. The germline CDR1 and CDR2 sequences are ENHRY and SYGVKD. The CDR3 DNA reads TGTGCCATCAGTGAGGGGGTAGCGAGCAATCAGCCCCAGCATTTT. It specifies CAISEGVASNQPQHF.

This clone has more than one count but fewer than ten. The V gene is TRBV5-1, the J gene TRBJ2-7, with 11 bases that match TRBD1. The CDR3 sequence is 16 residues long. CDR1 is SGHRS and CDR2 is YFSETQ in the germline V gene. J gave up 4 bases and V 4 bases, and 10 bases lay outside the gene matches. CDR3 DNA sequence: TGCGCCAGCAGCCGGAGTTGGACAGGGGGCTCATACGAGCAGTACTTC. Protein sequence: CASSRSWTGGSYEQYF.